This is a list of T cell receptor beta chains from one sample in a study of shared clonotypes between healthy human individuals. Profiling relied on immunoSEQ multiplex PCR, and the TCRdb table lists in-frame clones only, not all of them. The table shows over a million clones, with around 78% occurring only once. Sequenced material: memory CD4+ T cells from PBMCs. The receptors shown here come from a man aged 18 to 30 in good health. Some clones in this sample may be carry-over from other donors' samples. Each CDR3 is given with its conserved first and last residue.

v_call cdr3_aa
TRBV2 CASTEQGGDYGYTF
TRBV7-5 CVRSIRGPNEKLFF
TRBV2 CASRASGGSYEQYF
TRBV19 CASSGDPRKGYEKLFF
TRBV15 CATSRDLGASTDTQYF
TRBV11-2 CASSLRGGYEQYF
TRBV18 CASSPQGGFYEQYF
TRBV15 CATSSNRGGLDTQYF
TRBV6-6 CASSSFSGPTDTQYF
TRBV18 CAGRPSMGGELFF
TRBV9 CASSKRTYGGYTF
TRBV6-1 CASSEHSSLSNEQFF
TRBV5-1 CASSLGGTHPYEQYF
TRBV5-4 CASSLGGNRGLGNTIYF
TRBV27 CASSLGQPYNEQFF
TRBV21-1 CASSIGFTAKNIQYF
TRBV5-1 CASSRTSSLNEQFF
TRBV5-8 CASSWEENRGKAFF
TRBV28 CASSLGSGYTEAFF
TRBV5-1 CASSDTGTGGLYGYTF
TRBV5-1 CASSLQGVAEQYF
TRBV4-3 CASSQDVRVRAFF
TRBV6-6 CASSYSRESYTF
TRBV6-6 CASSYSGAGGNEQFF
TRBV27 CATGPYEQFF
TRBV4-1 CASSHGAGNLGYEQYF
TRBV2 CASSVADYGYTF